This T cell receptor (beta chain) was recovered during a study of CD8 T cells in ankylosing spondylitis. About this clonotype: Its antigen is unknown.

The V gene's germline CDR1 is SEHNR and CDR2 FQNEAQ (reference sequence). The germline V and J ends were trimmed by 6 bases and 4 bases, with 16 bases remaining between them. This CDR3 is built from 15 residues. Molecular-barcoded quantitative 5'-RACE produced these TCR beta libraries. TCRdb recomputed calls from the 5' RACE reads with MiXCR, one row per CDR3 protein. The top ten clones hold 6.8% of a sample with about 540,000 distinct CDR3 sequences, approximately 11% of them seen once. Study results and limitations: Peripheral blood samples showed relatively rare disease-linked clones, and these clones were CD8+. Clones tied to disease were said to be significantly enriched in matched ankylosing spondylitis synovial fluid. Seemingly distinctive of ankylosing spondylitis blood was a TCR beta motif formed by eight highly homologous variants.

Sequenced: blood, either unsorted or a sorted T cell fraction (not recorded which). The source of this sequence is a male donor with ankylosing spondylitis. The chain links TRBV7-9 to TRBJ2-1, with D perhaps assigned TRBD1 or TRBD2 (6 bases each). For the CDR3, the DNA is TGTGCCAGCAGTTCGGACAGCGGGCCATACAATGAGCAGTTCTTC. This encodes CASSSDSGPYNEQFF.